These 31 T cell receptor beta chains originate from one sample sequenced in a study of blood T cell repertoires in COVID-19. The protocol was immunoSEQ multiplex PCR, while the TCRdb copy is restricted to in-frame clones and leaves out a portion. The table records 450,000 to 500,000 clones, 70% to 90% of them present only once. Sequences were obtained from peripheral blood. Receptor source: a human donor in a cohort sampled during active COVID-19.

The V and J genes are TRBV6-6 and TRBJ1-1; D is ambiguous. The CDR3 is made up of 15 amino acids. CDR1 is MNHNY and CDR2 is SVGAGI in the germline V gene (reference sequence). V was cut by 2 bases and J by 4 bases, with 14 bases left in between. The CDR3 here is CASSYAGGRGTEAFF. The CDR3 coding sequence is TGTGCCAGCAGTTACGCAGGTGGTCGGGGCACTGAAGCTTTCTTT.

This clone is a singleton in its sample. This chain links TRBV7-2 with TRBJ2-3; maybe TRBD1 (6 bases). The germline V and J ends were trimmed by 1 base and 1 base, with 12 bases remaining between them. From germline, CDR1 is SGHTA and CDR2 FQGNSA. The length of the CDR3 is 16 residues. The CDR3: CASSLVATGGTDTQYF. The CDR3 DNA reads TGTGCCAGCAGCTTAGTCGCGACAGGCGGCACAGATACGCAGTATTTT.

V and J are TRBV5-4 and TRBJ2-3, with 10 bases lining up with TRBD2. This CDR3 is 16 amino acids long. Germline loops: CDR1 SGHNT, CDR2 YYREEE (reference sequence). V shed 3 bases, J shed 0 bases, and the junction held 4 bases outside the gene matches. The CDR3 sequence is CASSSRTSGSTDTQYF. For the CDR3, the DNA is TGTGCCAGCAGCTCTAGGACTAGCGGTAGCACAGATACGCAGTATTTT.

V usage is TRBV4-2 and J usage is TRBJ2-1; 10 nucleotides line up with TRBD2. CDR3 length equals 18 residues. Germline CDR1 and CDR2: LGHNA and YNFKEQ. V dropped 4 bases and J dropped 4; count of bases not matched to a gene: 13. Here the CDR3 DNA reads TGTGCCAGCAGCCGCCAATCGCGACTAGCGGGTTTTTACAATGAGCAGTTCTTC. Protein: CASSRQSRLAGFYNEQFF.

V usage is TRBV9 and J usage is TRBJ2-5; possible D gene TRBD2, 6 bases. Germline V gene sequence: CDR1 SGDLS, CDR2 YYNGEE. Trimming removed 0 bases at V and 0 bases at J, with 9 bases between. This CDR3 has 15 amino acids. Written as DNA, the CDR3 is TGTGCCAGCAGCGTAGCGGGAGTTTACCAAGAGACCCAGTACTTC. Translated, it gives CASSVAGVYQETQYF.

V and J are TRBV30 and TRBJ2-4; D ambiguous. Germline-derived CDR1 and CDR2 are GTSNPN and SVGIG (reference sequence). Trimming took 0 bases from V and 2 from J, leaving 17 bases between them. The CDR3 length is 17 residues. CDR3: CAWSVSLGRITKNIQYF. The CDR3 bases are TGTGCCTGGAGTGTTTCTCTAGGCCGAATTACCAAAAACATTCAGTACTTC.

The chain recombines TRBV19 with TRBJ2-7; 7 bases match TRBD1. The CDR3 has 14 amino acids. The J segment lost 3 bases and the V segment lost 4 bases, leaving 6 bases of the junction unmatched. Germline V gene sequence: CDR1 LNHDA, CDR2 SQIVND (reference sequence). Here the CDR3 reads CASSTGTEYYEQYF. The CDR3 nucleotides are TGTGCCAGTAGTACCGGGACAGAGTACTACGAGCAGTACTTC.

The gene calls are TRBV7-9 and TRBJ2-7; D is possibly TRBD1 (6 bases). Between the trimmed V and J ends, which lost 5 bases and 2 bases, there was a span of 7 bases. The CDR3 totals 12 residues. CDR1 is SEHNR and CDR2 is FQNEAQ in the germline V gene (reference sequence). This CDR3 is CASSQGTYEQYF. CDR3 coding DNA: TGTGCCAGCAGCCAGGGGACCTACGAGCAGTACTTC.

A few counts support this clone. The chain recombines TRBV4-1 with TRBJ2-7; 10 nucleotides agree with TRBD1. The CDR3 has 15 amino acids. Germline V gene lookup returns CDR1 MGHRA and CDR2 YSYEKL. Losses at the gene ends were 0 bases for V and 5 bases for J; bases not matched to a gene: 4. The CDR3 loop reads CASSQDRTGGDEQYF. DNA for the CDR3: TGCGCCAGCAGCCAAGACAGGACAGGGGGGGACGAGCAGTACTTC.

This clone has a single count. CDR3 in amino acids: CASSQDLAYGYTF. CDR3 nucleotide sequence: TGTGCCAGCAGCCAAGATTTGGCCTATGGCTACACCTTC. The chain recombines TRBV3-1 (or the pseudogene TRBV3-2) with TRBJ1-2; D unclear. The CDR3 consists of 13 residues. Germline values: CDR1 LGHDT, CDR2 YNNKEL (reference sequence). Trimming took 0 bases from V and 4 from J, leaving 6 bases between them.

This clone came up once. This chain uses TRBV7-3 with TRBJ1-1; TRBD1 aligns across 10 bases. V dropped 6 bases and J dropped 5; count of bases not matched to a gene: 6. Germline-derived CDR1 and CDR2 are SGHTA and FQGTGA. CDR3 length: 14 residues. CDR3 loop: CASSVRQGATEAFF. The CDR3 coding sequence is TGTGCCAGCAGTGTCAGACAGGGGGCTACTGAAGCTTTCTTT.

The chain is built from TRBV5-1 and TRBJ1-1; TRBD1 aligns across 8 bases. Trimming cost V 3 bases and J 5 bases; bases outside gene matches: 15. CDR1 and CDR2 (germline): SGHRS, YFSETQ. The CDR3 is made up of 17 amino acids. In DNA form, the CDR3 reads TGCGCCAGCAGCTGGGGCCTTGGGGGACAGGCGGAAACTGAAGCTTTCTTT. Its translation is CASSWGLGGQAETEAFF.

For this clone: Other DNA sequences within the sample encode an identical CDR3. The V call is TRBV29-1, the J call TRBJ1-2; 7 bases are a match to TRBD1. Germline trimming cut 6 bases from V and 4 bases from J; bases unmatched to any gene: 2. There are 11 residues in the CDR3. Germline V gene lookup returns CDR1 SQVTM and CDR2 ANQGSEA. The CDR3 reads CSVGQVYGYTF. DNA of the CDR3: TGCAGCGTCGGACAGGTCTATGGCTACACCTTC.

This clone is a singleton in its sample. This chain uses TRBV28 with TRBJ2-4, with TRBD2 as a possible D gene (6 bases). Germline V lookup: CDR1 MDHEN, CDR2 SYDVKM. Deletions cut 8 bases from V and 0 bases from J, with 11 bases between. The CDR3 is made up of 14 amino acids. In nucleotides, the CDR3 is TGTGCCAGCTTCCCCGGGGGAGCCAAAAACATTCAGTACTTC. It specifies CASFPGGAKNIQYF.

This clone has a handful of counts. The CDR3 reads CASSLGQYEQYF. The CDR3 bases are TGTGCCAGCAGCTTAGGCCAGTACGAGCAGTACTTC. The V and J genes are TRBV11-2 and TRBJ2-7; D is undetermined. Trimming took off 1 base at V and 4 bases at J, with 5 bases between the two ends. The V gene's germline CDR1 is SGHAT and CDR2 FQNNGV. The CDR3 length is 12 residues.

The chain employs TRBV4-3 and TRBJ2-5; 11 nucleotides match TRBD2. The CDR3 is 14 amino acids. After removal of 4 bases from V and 7 bases from J, the junction contained 5 bases not matched to a gene. Germline CDR1 reads LGHNA; CDR2 reads YSLEER. This chain's CDR3 is CASSPGGTSGTQYF. CDR3 DNA: TGCGCCAGCAGCCCGGGGGGGACTAGCGGGACCCAGTACTTC.

V usage is TRBV6-6 and J usage is TRBJ2-3; 9 positions match TRBD1. CDR3 size: 11 residues. Per the germline V gene, CDR1 is MNHNY and CDR2 is SVGAGI (reference sequence). Trimming cost V 6 bases and J 15 bases; bases outside gene matches: 7. DNA for the CDR3: TGTGCCAGCAGGAGGACAGGGGAACAATATTTT. Residues: CASRRTGEQYF.

The V call is TRBV19, the J call TRBJ2-1; 7 bases fit TRBD2. The CDR3 covers 16 residues. V dropped 3 bases and J dropped 10; count of bases not matched to a gene: 15. Germline values: CDR1 LNHDA, CDR2 SQIVND (reference sequence). CDR3 sequence: CASSIPSGAPLGEQFF. The CDR3 nucleotides read TGTGCCAGTAGTATCCCCAGCGGGGCCCCCTTGGGCGAGCAGTTCTTC.

A note on this clone: The same CDR3 is also encoded by other DNA sequences in this sample. The J gene is TRBJ1-2, the V gene TRBV6-5; 7 nucleotides align to TRBD1. This CDR3 spans 13 amino acids. J was trimmed by 4 bases and V by 5 bases; bases with no gene match: 4. Germline values: CDR1 MNHEY, CDR2 SVGAGI. The CDR3 DNA sequence: TGTGCCAGCAGTAGACAGGGCCTCTATGGCTACACCTTC. It encodes CASSRQGLYGYTF.

The rearrangement uses TRBV2 and TRBJ2-5; D unresolved. V was shortened by 2 bases and J by 7 bases, with 5 bases between the two germline ends. This CDR3 has 11 residues. Germline loops: CDR1 SNHLY, CDR2 FYNNEI. CDR3 residues: CASSEIGTQYF. CDR3 coding DNA: TGTGCCAGCAGTGAAATCGGGACCCAGTACTTC.

The V gene is TRBV2, the J gene TRBJ2-2, with 11 bases that match TRBD1. Trimming took 4 bases from V and 5 from J; bases not matched to a gene: 6. This CDR3 comprises 16 residues. CDR1 SNHLY and CDR2 FYNNEI come from the germline V gene. The CDR3 protein is CASSGGGQGATGELFF. CDR3 DNA sequence: TGTGCCAGCAGTGGGGGAGGACAGGGGGCAACCGGGGAGCTGTTTTTT. Filled out from reference TRBV2 and TRBJ2-2, the complete variable domain reads EPEVTQTPSHQVTQMGQEVILRCVPISNHLYFYWYRQILGQKVEFLVSFYNNEISEKSEIFDDQFSVERPDGSNFTLKIRSTKLEDSAMYFCASSGGGQGATGELFFGEGSRLTVL.

The chain couples TRBV4-3 to TRBJ2-1, with 8 bases aligning to TRBD2. The CDR3 runs to 16 residues. The germline V gene has CDR1 LGHNA and CDR2 YSLEER. The junction had 8 bases not matched to a gene; V was cut back by 0 bases and J by 7 bases. CDR3 sequence (DNA): TGCGCCAGCAGCCAAGATTTGGCGGGAGGTGTGAATGAGCAGTTCTTC. Protein: CASSQDLAGGVNEQFF.

The V call is TRBV6-5, the J call TRBJ1-1; D is undetermined. CDR1 and CDR2 from the germline V gene are MNHEY and SVGAGI. This CDR3 contains 13 residues. The V end was cut by 0 bases, the J end by 6 bases, with 8 bases between. CDR3 loop: CASSYSRVSEAFF. CDR3 sequence (DNA): TGTGCCAGCAGTTACTCGAGGGTCTCTGAAGCTTTCTTT.

The rearrangement uses TRBV5-4 and TRBJ2-7, with TRBD2 as a possible D gene (6 bases). V lost 2 bases and J 0 bases, leaving 12 bases between the germline ends. In germline, CDR1 is SGHNT, CDR2 YYREEE (reference sequence). CDR3 length: 15 amino acids. CDR3 loop: CASSLAGGSSYEQYF. Here the CDR3 DNA reads TGTGCCAGCAGCTTAGCCGGGGGAAGCTCCTACGAGCAGTACTTC.

In DNA form, the CDR3 reads TGTGCCAGCAGTGAGCTTGGGGCCCAAAGGAACACTGAAGCTTTCTTT. The encoded protein is CASSELGAQRNTEAFF. This chain links TRBV2 with TRBJ1-1, with TRBD1 as a possible D gene (5 bases). V was clipped by 3 bases and J by 1 base, with 15 bases between them. Germline V gives CDR1 SNHLY, CDR2 FYNNEI. This CDR3 has 16 amino acids. The full variable domain, completed using reference TRBV2 and TRBJ1-1, is EPEVTQTPSHQVTQMGQEVILRCVPISNHLYFYWYRQILGQKVEFLVSFYNNEISEKSEIFDDQFSVERPDGSNFTLKIRSTKLEDSAMYFCASSELGAQRNTEAFFGQGTRLTVV.

J is TRBJ2-1 and V is TRBV4-2, with 7 bases aligning to TRBD2. The ends lost 1 base at V and 9 bases at J; junction bases unmatched: 6. The CDR3 covers 14 residues. Germline CDR1 LGHNA, CDR2 YNFKEQ. Here the CDR3 DNA reads TGTGCCAGCAGCCAAGGGACTAGTTTGAGTGAGCAGTTCTTC. Protein sequence: CASSQGTSLSEQFF.

This clone was seen just once. V and J are TRBV4-2 and TRBJ2-2, with D perhaps TRBD2 (5 bases). The length of the CDR3 is 15 residues. Germline CDR1 and CDR2: LGHNA and YNFKEQ. The V end was cut by 0 bases, the J end by 2 bases, with 7 bases between. The CDR3 loop reads CASSQDAGNTGELFF. In DNA form, the CDR3 reads TGTGCCAGCAGCCAAGATGCGGGTAACACCGGGGAGCTGTTTTTT.

This clone was seen only a few times. This chain connects TRBV6-2 or TRBV6-3 to TRBJ2-2, with 13 bases fitting TRBD2. The CDR3 is 20 residues long. Germline V lookup: CDR1 MNHEY, CDR2 SVGEGT. V lost 6 bases and J lost 1; bases outside the gene matches: 14. The CDR3 nucleotides are TGTGCCAGCAGCCGGACCGGGACTAGCGGGAAGGGCGAGAACACCGGGGAGCTGTTTTTT. Its translation: CASSRTGTSGKGENTGELFF.

The V call is TRBV10-2, the J call TRBJ1-5, with TRBD1 as a possible D gene (5 bases). Germline V gene lookup returns CDR1 WSHSY and CDR2 SAAADI. The CDR3 is 14 amino acids. The V end lost 6 bases, the J end lost 2 bases, and 11 bases lay between the germline ends. CDR3 protein: CASSFDRGNQPQHF. The CDR3 DNA follows: TGCGCCAGCAGCTTCGACAGAGGCAATCAGCCCCAGCATTTT.

J is TRBJ2-5 and V is TRBV3-1 (or the pseudogene TRBV3-2); D possibly corresponds to TRBD2 (7 bases). Trimming took off 2 bases at V and 5 bases at J, with 12 bases between the two ends. There are 14 residues in the CDR3. Germline-derived CDR1 and CDR2 are LGHDT and YNNKEL (reference sequence). The CDR3 region is CASSQRGGPETQYF. CDR3 DNA: TGTGCCAGCAGCCAAAGGGGGGGCCCGGAGACCCAGTACTTC.

V is TRBV10-3 and J is TRBJ2-1, with 9 bases that match TRBD1. The CDR3 length is 15 residues. Germline V gives CDR1 ENHRY, CDR2 SYGVKD. The ends lost 5 bases at V and 6 bases at J; junction bases unmatched: 8. The DNA for the CDR3 is TGTGCCATCAGTCCGGACAGGGGATCGGGCAATGAGCAGTTCTTC. Translation: CAISPDRGSGNEQFF.